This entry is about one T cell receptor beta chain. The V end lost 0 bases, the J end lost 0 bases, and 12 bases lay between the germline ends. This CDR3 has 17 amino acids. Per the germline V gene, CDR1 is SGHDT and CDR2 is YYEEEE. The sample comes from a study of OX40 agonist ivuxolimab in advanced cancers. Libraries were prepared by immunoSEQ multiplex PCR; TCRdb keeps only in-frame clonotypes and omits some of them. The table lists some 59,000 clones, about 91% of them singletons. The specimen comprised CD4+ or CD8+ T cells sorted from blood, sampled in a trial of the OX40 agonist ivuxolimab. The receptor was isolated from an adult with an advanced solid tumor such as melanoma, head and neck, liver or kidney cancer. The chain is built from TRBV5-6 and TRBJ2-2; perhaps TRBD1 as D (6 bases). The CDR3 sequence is CASSLEFGTSNTGELFF. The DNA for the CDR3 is TGTGCCAGCAGCTTGGAGTTCGGGACATCGAACACCGGGGAGCTGTTTTTT.